Reported below is one TCR beta chain. This specimen comes from a study of blood T cell repertoires in COVID-19. Study background: Both acute and convalescent COVID-19 samples were obtained from the United States, Italy and Spain. PBMCs, B-cell-depleted T cells, or T cells were the source of the cDNA or gDNA that made up the material.

Profiled with immunoSEQ multiplex PCR; TCRdb holds only in-frame clones, not every one. The sample yields 270,000 or so clones, about 83% seen once. V was shortened by 6 bases and J by 3 bases, with 8 bases between the two germline ends. Germline V gives CDR1 MNHEY, CDR2 SMNVEV (reference sequence). CDR3 length: 12 amino acids. This chain uses TRBV27 with TRBJ1-1; D is unresolved. This sequence originates from a woman aged 45-59 years who had recovered from COVID-19. Sequenced material: peripheral blood. CDR3 coding DNA: TGTGCCAGCAGCGGACTTTACACTGAAGCTTTCTTT. This codes for CASSGLYTEAFF.